The clone carrying this TCR beta chain has a handful of counts. The antigen remains unidentified. The record originates from a study of spatial heterogeneity in lung cancer. Study-level information: Beta-chain sequences were consistently detected more often than alpha-chain sequences. There were, on average, more than 8.5 raw-read appearances for each unique TCR and UMI combination.

Study conclusions and caveats: Relative to follow-up, resection was when ubiquitous expanded tumor TCRs appeared more in blood.

Each CDR3 protein gets one entry after TCRdb re-called the 5' RACE reads with MiXCR. The data show fewer than 25,000 distinct CDR3 sequences, 9% to 10% seen once. Time point of the sample: blood at routine non-recurrence follow-up after resection. Frozen PBMC, nontumor lung or tumor provided whole RNA, which was sequenced unsorted. V lost 3 bases, J lost 7 bases, and 7 bases stayed unmatched. From germline, CDR1 is LNHDA and CDR2 SQIVND (reference sequence). The CDR3 contains 14 residues. This rearrangement joins TRBV19 to TRBJ1-1, with 8 nucleotides matching TRBD1. The clonotype originates from a male donor with early-stage non-small cell lung cancer. The sample here was PBMCs, taken at follow-up. CDR3 loop: CASSIYLGTGEAFF. DNA for the CDR3: TGTGCCAGTAGTATCTATCTTGGGACAGGTGAAGCTTTCTTT.